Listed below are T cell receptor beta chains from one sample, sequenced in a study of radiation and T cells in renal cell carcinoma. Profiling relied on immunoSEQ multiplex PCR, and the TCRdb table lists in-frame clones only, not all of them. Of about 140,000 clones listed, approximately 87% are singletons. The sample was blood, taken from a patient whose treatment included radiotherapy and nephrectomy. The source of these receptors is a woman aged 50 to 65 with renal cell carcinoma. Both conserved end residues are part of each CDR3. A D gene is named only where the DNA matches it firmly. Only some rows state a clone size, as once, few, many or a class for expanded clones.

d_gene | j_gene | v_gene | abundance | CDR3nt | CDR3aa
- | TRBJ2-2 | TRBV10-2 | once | TGCGCCAGCAGCGGGACCTTAACCGGGGAGCTGTTTTTT | CASSGTLTGELFF
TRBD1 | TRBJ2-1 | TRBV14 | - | TGTGCCAGCAGCCGGTACAGGGGGGTCTCCTACAATGAGCAGTTCTTC | CASSRYRGVSYNEQFF
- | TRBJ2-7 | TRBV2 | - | TGTGCCAGCAGGAGCAGCTACGAGCAGTACTTC | CASRSSYEQYF
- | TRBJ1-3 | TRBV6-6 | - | TGTGCATCGACTCTGGACAGCTTTTCCTCTGGAAACACCATATATTTT | CASTLDSFSSGNTIYF
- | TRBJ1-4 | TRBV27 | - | TGTGCCAGCAGGCCGGGAGATGGGAATGAAAAACTGTTTTTT | CASRPGDGNEKLFF
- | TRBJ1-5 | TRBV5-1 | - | TGCGCCAGCAGCGAGGGTTCAGGAAATCAGCCCCAGCATTTT | CASSEGSGNQPQHF
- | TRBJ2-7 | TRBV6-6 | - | TGTGCCAGCAGTGGGACCTACGAGCAGTACTTC | CASSGTYEQYF
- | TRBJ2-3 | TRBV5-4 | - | TGTGCCAGCGCGAGCGGCAGAAGCACAGATACGCAGTATTTT | CASASGRSTDTQYF
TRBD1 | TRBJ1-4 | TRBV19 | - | TGTGCCAGTCGACAGGGAGCAGGTGAAAAACTGTTTTTT | CASRQGAGEKLFF
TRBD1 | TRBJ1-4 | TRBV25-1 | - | TGTGCCAGCAGTGAGTTGACAGGGGAAAATGAAAAACTGTTTTTT | CASSELTGENEKLFF
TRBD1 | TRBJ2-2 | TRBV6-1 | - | TGTGCCAGCAGCCTCCAGGGGGACACCGGGGAGCTGTTTTTT | CASSLQGDTGELFF
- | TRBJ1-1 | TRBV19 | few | TGTGCCAGTAGACAGGGTTGGATCACTGAAGCTTTCTTT | CASRQGWITEAFF